This TCR beta chain is drawn from a study of T cell repertoires in cytomegalovirus infection (dated by TCRdb to the late 2010s). In terms of the full investigation: The HLA type of each donor mattered for the analysis, because public TCR beta signatures pointed to carriage of CMV infection along with the matching HLA type.

V loses 0 bases, J loses 5 bases, and the germline ends lie 12 bases apart. Based on the germline V gene (reference sequence), the CDR1 and CDR2 sequences are DFQATT and SNEGSKA. The CDR3 holds 14 amino acids from the cysteine to the phenylalanine. Only the CDR3 DNA is retained, 42 bases long and in frame from the first base. This clonotype appeared a few times. No antigen is known for it. No base quality values were provided; no much bigger clone lies one nucleotide off. Summary of the overall study and its limitations: Carriers of CMV infection plus the relevant HLA type were discriminated by the cumulative frequency of public TCR beta family members in the study cohort and in an independent roughly 400-donor cohort. The ex vivo response was dominated by HLA-C-restricted CMV-specific TCR beta clonotypes, which also provided the single most frequent clonotype in two of eight donors.

The data were produced on an Illumina HiSeq 1500. The public reads were reprocessed in TCRdb via fastp at Q25 and MiXCR, keeping in-frame beta chains. CDR3 protein duplicates are merged, each entry listing the most common genes and DNA. Within this sample are hundreds of thousands of distinct CDR3 sequences, with around 9.1% of them counted one time only. The ten biggest clones cover less than 3% of the sample. The sample was PBMCs. The sequence derives from a human donor in good health (CMV status not recorded). Some clones in this sample may be carry-over from other donors' samples. The chain is assembled from TRBV20-1 and TRBJ2-3, with the D gene possibly TRBD1 or TRBD2, each one fitting 6 bases. Here the CDR3 is given as CSAREAGGKDTQYF. The sequence in DNA is TGCAGTGCTAGAGAAGCCGGGGGCAAAGATACGCAGTATTTT.